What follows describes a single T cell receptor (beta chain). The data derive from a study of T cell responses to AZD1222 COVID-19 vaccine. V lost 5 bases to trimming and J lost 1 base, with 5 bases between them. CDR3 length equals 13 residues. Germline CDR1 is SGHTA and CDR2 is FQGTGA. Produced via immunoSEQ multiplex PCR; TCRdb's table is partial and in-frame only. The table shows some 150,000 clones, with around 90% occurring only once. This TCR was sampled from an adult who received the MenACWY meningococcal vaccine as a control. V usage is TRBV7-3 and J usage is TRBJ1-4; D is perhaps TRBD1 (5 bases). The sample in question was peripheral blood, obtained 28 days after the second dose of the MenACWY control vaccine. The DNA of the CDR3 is TGTGCCAGCAGCCAGGGAACTAATGAAAAACTGTTTTTT. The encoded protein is CASSQGTNEKLFF.